The 23 T cell receptor beta chains in this list originate from one sample, sequenced in a study of blood T cell repertoires in COVID-19. Using immunoSEQ multiplex PCR, the repertoire was profiled, and TCRdb retains in-frame clones only, with some absent. The sample shows 450,000 or so clones, 89% of them seen only once. What was sequenced was peripheral blood. These receptors were collected from a man younger than 35 with COVID-19, enrolled during active disease.

This chain joins TRBV24-1 and TRBJ2-5, with 8 bases identical to TRBD2. CDR1 is KGHDR and CDR2 is SFDVKD in the germline V gene. This CDR3 has 15 residues. V shed 6 bases and J 0 bases; nucleotides not matched to a gene: 5. CDR3 sequence reads: CATSRGGRYQETQYF. The CDR3 coding sequence is TGTGCCACCAGTCGGGGCGGGAGGTACCAAGAGACCCAGTACTTC.

J is TRBJ1-5 and V is TRBV7-8; TRBD1 aligns across 8 bases. From germline, CDR1 is SGHVS and CDR2 FQNEAQ. With V trimmed by 1 base and J by 1 base, 9 bases remained unmatched. The CDR3 is 18 residues long. The CDR3 nucleotides read TGTGCCAGCAGCTTAGTACCAGGGGGCACATGGAGCAATCAGCCCCAGCATTTT. Encoded protein: CASSLVPGGTWSNQPQHF.

This clone was seen once. J is TRBJ1-2 and V is TRBV19, with D possibly matching TRBD1 (6 bases). The germline CDR1 and CDR2 sequences are LNHDA and SQIVND (reference sequence). With 3 bases removed from V and 5 bases from J, the gap between germline ends came to 16 bases. This CDR3 region has 15 residues. CDR3 coding DNA: TGTGCCAGTAGTATTATGGGGGCAAGGGAATATGGCTACACCTTC. It translates to CASSIMGAREYGYTF.

V usage is TRBV10-2 and J usage is TRBJ2-3; D gene uncertain. The CDR3 is 14 amino acids. CDR1 and CDR2 from the germline V gene are WSHSY and SAAADI. Trimming removed 5 bases at V and 5 bases at J, with 14 bases between. The CDR3 nucleotides are TGCGCCAGCAGTACCGACATCGTACGAGATACGCAGTATTTT. Its translation is CASSTDIVRDTQYF.

This chain joins TRBV7-9 and TRBJ1-1, with 12 bases aligning to TRBD1. Germline CDR1 SEHNR, CDR2 FQNEAQ (reference sequence). The J segment lost 4 bases and the V segment lost 5 bases, leaving 8 bases of the junction unmatched. This CDR3 is built from 16 residues. The CDR3 loop reads CASSPRGDRGLTEAFF. The CDR3 DNA reads as TGTGCCAGCAGCCCTAGGGGGGACAGGGGGCTCACTGAAGCTTTCTTT.

This clone was seen a single time. The gene calls are TRBV10-1 and TRBJ2-5; D remains unclear. Deletions cut 0 bases from V and 5 bases from J, with 7 bases between. The CDR3 is 13 residues long. CDR1 WNHNN and CDR2 SYGVQD come from the germline V gene (reference sequence). CDR3 amino acids: CASSESSRETQYF. The CDR3 DNA reads as TGCGCCAGCAGTGAGTCGTCCCGGGAGACCCAGTACTTC.

DNA for the CDR3: TGTGCCGTTATTCCGGGACTAGCGGGGGGCCTAGCCAAAAACATTCAGTACTTC. It yields the protein CAVIPGLAGGLAKNIQYF. The chain recombines TRBV2 with TRBJ2-4; TRBD2 aligns across 15 bases. Per germline, CDR1 SNHLY and CDR2 FYNNEI. J was trimmed by 0 bases and V by 11 bases; bases with no gene match: 11. CDR3 length: 18 amino acids.

This chain joins TRBV30 and TRBJ1-3; D is possibly TRBD1 (5 bases). Between the trimmed V and J ends, which lost 1 base and 0 bases, there was a span of 7 bases. CDR3 length equals 14 residues. CDR1 and CDR2 (germline): GTSNPN, SVGIG (reference sequence). The CDR3 coding sequence is TGTGCCTGGAGTGACGGACACTCTGGAAACACCATATATTTT. Translation gives CAWSDGHSGNTIYF.

The chain has TRBV16 and TRBJ2-1, with TRBD1 matching 7 bases. The germline V gene has CDR1 KGHSY and CDR2 FQNENV. CDR3 length: 12 residues. The V gene end was trimmed by 2 bases and the J gene end by 10 bases; junction bases not matched to a gene: 2. As DNA, the CDR3 is TGTGCCAGCAGCCAACAGGGGGAGGAGCAGTTCTTC. Protein sequence: CASSQQGEEQFF.

This rearrangement joins TRBV19 to TRBJ2-5; 7 nucleotides agree with TRBD1. The CDR3 is 14 amino acids. In germline, CDR1 is LNHDA, CDR2 SQIVND (reference sequence). With 4 bases clipped from V and 5 bases from J, the junction kept 7 bases outside the gene matches. For the CDR3, the DNA is TGTGCCAGTAGTACTCAGACAGGGTCGGAGACCCAGTACTTC. Amino acids: CASSTQTGSETQYF.

Details on this clone: The junction departs from the called germline gene at one end, perhaps through a read error. V is TRBV12-3 or TRBV12-4 and J is TRBJ1-5, with TRBD1 matching 7 bases. The CDR3 totals 13 residues. The CDR3 bases are TGTGTCAGCAGTTTTAACTCTCAGGGGGCCCAGCATTTT. Protein: CVSSFNSQGAQHF.

The chain joins TRBV19 to TRBJ2-7, with TRBD2 identical over 14 bases. V trimming: 4 bases; J trimming: 6 bases; junction bases outside the gene matches: 8. CDR1 is LNHDA, CDR2 SQIVND, per germline (reference sequence). The CDR3 has 16 residues. The CDR3 loop reads CASSKGLAGAAGEQYF. CDR3 sequence (DNA): TGTGCCAGTAGTAAGGGACTAGCGGGAGCTGCGGGCGAGCAGTACTTC. Full variable domain (outside the CDR3, taken from reference TRBV19 and TRBJ2-7): DGGITQSPKYLFRKEGQNVTLSCEQNLNHDAMYWYRQDPGQGLRLIYYSQIVNDFQKGDIAEGYSVSREKKESFPLTVTSAQKNPTAFYLCASSKGLAGAAGEQYFGPGTRLTVT.

This chain connects TRBV25-1 to TRBJ2-7; 8 nucleotides line up with TRBD1. This CDR3 is 13 amino acids long. J gave up 7 bases and V 8 bases, and 10 bases lay outside the gene matches. Germline values: CDR1 MGHDK, CDR2 SYGVNS. DNA for the CDR3: TGTGCCAGCGCCAAGGACAGGGAAAGGGAGCAGTACTTC. Its translation: CASAKDREREQYF.

This chain links TRBV4-1 with TRBJ1-1; TRBD1 might be the D (6 bases). This CDR3 comprises 14 residues. From germline, CDR1 is MGHRA and CDR2 YSYEKL. V was pared by 1 base and J by 11 bases, with 17 bases between. In DNA, the CDR3 is TGCGCCAGCAGCCAAGGTGCAGGGGAGGGCTGGGCTTTCTTT. It is translated as CASSQGAGEGWAFF.

The rearrangement joins TRBV7-2 to TRBJ2-7; D is ambiguous. Trimming took 2 bases from V and 1 from J, leaving 12 bases between them. The CDR3 sequence is 15 residues long. Germline V lookup: CDR1 SGHTA, CDR2 FQGNSA. The CDR3 loop reads CASSLLAASSYEQYF. CDR3 sequence (DNA): TGTGCCAGCAGCTTACTTGCGGCCTCTTCCTACGAGCAGTACTTC. Together with reference TRBV7-2 and TRBJ2-7, the CDR3 gives the full variable domain: GAGVSQSPSNKVTEKGKDVELRCDPISGHTALYWYRQSLGQGLEFLIYFQGNSAPDKSGLPSDRFSAERTGGSVSTLTIQRTQQEDSAVYLCASSLLAASSYEQYFGPGTRLTVT.

The V and J genes are TRBV18 and TRBJ1-5, with no clear D. This CDR3 contains 13 residues. CDR1 and CDR2 (germline): KGHSH, LQKENI. The V and J ends lost 5 bases and 6 bases respectively, with 11 bases between them. CDR3 residues: CASSGDRGQPQHF. The CDR3 region has the DNA TGTGCCAGCTCAGGCGATCGCGGTCAGCCCCAGCATTTT.

The chain couples TRBV5-1 to TRBJ1-4; 7 nucleotides agree with TRBD1. Germline V gene lookup returns CDR1 SGHRS and CDR2 YFSETQ. With V trimmed by 3 bases and J by 5 bases, 4 bases remained unmatched. This CDR3 contains 14 residues. The DNA for the CDR3 is TGCGCCAGCAGCTGGGGGACAGCGAATGAAAAACTGTTTTTT. This encodes CASSWGTANEKLFF.

The gene calls are TRBV6-5 and TRBJ2-2; TRBD1 agrees at 7 bases. From germline, CDR1 is MNHEY and CDR2 SVGAGI. The V and J ends lost 4 bases and 2 bases, in that order; junction bases with no gene match: 7. The CDR3 spans 16 residues. The CDR3 nucleotides read TGTGCCAGCAGTTCTAACAGGGGTATCAACACCGGGGAGCTGTTTTTT. As protein: CASSSNRGINTGELFF.

This rearrangement joins TRBV5-1 to TRBJ2-1, with 7 bases identical to TRBD1. The CDR3 has 16 amino acids. Germline-derived CDR1 and CDR2 are SGHRS and YFSETQ. V gave up 3 bases and J gave up 3 bases; unmatched junction bases: 9. CDR3 in amino acids: CASSSTGTVLYNEQFF. DNA of the CDR3: TGCGCCAGCAGCTCCACCGGGACAGTCCTCTACAATGAGCAGTTCTTC. The variable domain in full, completed from reference TRBV5-1 and TRBJ2-1, reads KAGVTQTPRYLIKTRGQQVTLSCSPISGHRSVSWYQQTPGQGLQFLFEYFSETQRNKGNFPGRFSGRQFSNSRSEMNVSTLELGDSALYLCASSSTGTVLYNEQFFGPGTRLTVL.

The rearrangement uses TRBV5-1 and TRBJ2-5; TRBD1 might be the D (6 bases). This CDR3 contains 14 residues. Germline CDR1 reads SGHRS; CDR2 reads YFSETQ. The V gene lost 3 bases and the J gene lost 2 bases, with 11 bases spanning the gap. The DNA of the CDR3 is TGCGCCAGCAGCTCCGGACAGATACAAGAGACCCAGTACTTC. Its protein product is CASSSGQIQETQYF.

This clone came up once. The chain links TRBV13 to TRBJ2-7, with 10 bases lining up with TRBD2. This CDR3 region has 14 residues. J gave up 2 bases and V 4 bases, and 2 bases lay outside the gene matches. Per the germline V gene, CDR1 is PRHDT and CDR2 is FYEKMQ (reference sequence). The CDR3 DNA follows: TGTGCCAGCAGCTCTACTAGCGGGACCTACGAGCAGTACTTC. It encodes CASSSTSGTYEQYF.

The chain couples TRBV9 to TRBJ2-1, with a possible D match to TRBD1 (6 bases). The CDR3 covers 17 residues. The germline V gene encodes CDR1 SGDLS and CDR2 YYNGEE. V was clipped by 0 bases and J by 0 bases, with 13 bases between them. This CDR3 reads CASSVVAGASSYNEQFF. CDR3 bases: TGTGCCAGCAGCGTAGTGGCAGGGGCCAGCTCCTACAATGAGCAGTTCTTC.

The chain employs TRBV29-1 and TRBJ2-1; 11 positions match TRBD2. CDR3 length: 14 amino acids. Germline V lookup: CDR1 SQVTM, CDR2 ANQGSEA. J gave up 9 bases and V 3 bases, and 7 bases lay outside the gene matches. This chain's CDR3 is CSVEVPLAGVEQFF. CDR3 sequence (DNA): TGCAGCGTTGAGGTCCCACTAGCGGGGGTTGAGCAGTTCTTC.